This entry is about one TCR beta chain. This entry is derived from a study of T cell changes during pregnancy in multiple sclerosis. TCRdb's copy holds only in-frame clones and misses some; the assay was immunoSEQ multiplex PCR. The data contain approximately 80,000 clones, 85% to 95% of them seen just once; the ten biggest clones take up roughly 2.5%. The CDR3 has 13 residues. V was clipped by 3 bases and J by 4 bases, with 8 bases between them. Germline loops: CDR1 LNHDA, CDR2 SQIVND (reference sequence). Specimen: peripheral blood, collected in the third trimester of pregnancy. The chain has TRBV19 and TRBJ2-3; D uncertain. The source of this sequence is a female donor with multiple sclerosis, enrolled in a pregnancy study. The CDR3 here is CASSMEEADTQYF. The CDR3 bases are TGTGCCAGTAGTATGGAAGAGGCAGATACGCAGTATTTT.